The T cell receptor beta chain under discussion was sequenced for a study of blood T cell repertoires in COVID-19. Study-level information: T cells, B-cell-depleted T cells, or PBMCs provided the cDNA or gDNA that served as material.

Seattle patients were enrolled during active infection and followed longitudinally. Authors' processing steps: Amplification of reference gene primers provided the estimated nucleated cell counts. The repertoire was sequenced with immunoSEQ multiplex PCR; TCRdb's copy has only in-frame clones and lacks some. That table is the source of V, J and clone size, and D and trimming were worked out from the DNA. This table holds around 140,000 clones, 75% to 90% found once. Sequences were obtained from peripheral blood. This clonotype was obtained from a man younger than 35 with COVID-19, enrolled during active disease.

CDR3: CATSDTTSGRNIQYF. CDR3 nucleotides: TGTGCCACCAGTGATACGACTAGCGGGAGAAACATTCAGTACTTC. The V and J genes are TRBV24-1 and TRBJ2-4, with 12 bases fitting TRBD2. Trimming cost V 3 bases and J 6 bases; bases outside gene matches: 2. Germline CDR1 KGHDR, CDR2 SFDVKD. The CDR3 length is 15 residues.